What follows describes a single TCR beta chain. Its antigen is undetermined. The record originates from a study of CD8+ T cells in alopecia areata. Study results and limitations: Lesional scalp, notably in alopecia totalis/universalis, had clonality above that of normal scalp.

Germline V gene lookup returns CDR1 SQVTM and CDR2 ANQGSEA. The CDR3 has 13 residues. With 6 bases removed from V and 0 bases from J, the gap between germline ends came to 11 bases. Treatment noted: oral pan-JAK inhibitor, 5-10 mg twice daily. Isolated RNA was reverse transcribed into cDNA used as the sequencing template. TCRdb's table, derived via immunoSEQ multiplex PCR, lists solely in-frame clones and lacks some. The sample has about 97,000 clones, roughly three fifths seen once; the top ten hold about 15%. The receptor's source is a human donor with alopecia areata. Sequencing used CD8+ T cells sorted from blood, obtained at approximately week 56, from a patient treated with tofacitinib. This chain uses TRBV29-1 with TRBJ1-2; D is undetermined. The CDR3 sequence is CSVRSSSNYGYTF. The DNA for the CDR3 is TGCAGCGTCCGTTCTTCCTCTAACTATGGCTACACCTTC.